The next 9 T cell receptor beta chains were all read from a single sample in a study of blood T cells in healthy people across ages. The authors ran a second PCR of about 6 to 11 cycles using a sample-barcoded 5' primer and a J-beta primer mix. Via MiXCR, TCRdb re-called the 5' RACE reads, giving one row per CDR3 protein. The sample lists roughly 830,000 distinct CDR3 sequences, around 62% occurring once. Sequenced sample: blood. The receptors were gathered from a man aged 25 to 40 in good health.

This clonotype was counted a few times. This rearrangement joins TRBV4-3 to TRBJ2-1, with 13 bases aligning to TRBD2. The J segment lost 2 bases and the V segment lost 3 bases, leaving 4 bases of the junction unmatched. This CDR3 has 17 residues. Germline loops: CDR1 LGHNA, CDR2 YSLEER. The CDR3 loop is CASSHWTSGGTYNEQFF. DNA for the CDR3: TGCGCCAGCAGCCATTGGACTAGCGGGGGAACCTACAATGAGCAGTTCTTC.

A remark on this clonotype: This sequence may be a read error, since a much larger clone differs from it by one base. This chain links TRBV7-9 with TRBJ2-1; 10 bases align to TRBD2. The DNA matches TRBJ2-7 better at its end, which makes the J call doubtful. CDR3 length: 15 residues. Looked up from germline, CDR1 is SEHNR and CDR2 is FQNEAQ (reference sequence). DNA for the CDR3: TGTGCCAGCAGCTTAAGCGGGGGGGCCCACAATGAGCAGTACTTC. It specifies CASSLSGGAHNEQYF.

This chain uses TRBV28 with TRBJ2-5, with D perhaps matching TRBD1 (6 bases). V lost 2 bases, J lost 3 bases, and 16 bases lay in between. This CDR3 contains 16 residues. The germline V gene encodes CDR1 MDHEN and CDR2 SYDVKM. The CDR3 DNA reads as TGTGCCAGCAGTTTAGGAGTCCGGGACACAGAAGAGACCCAGTACTTC. It yields the protein CASSLGVRDTEETQYF.

V usage is TRBV7-9 and J usage is TRBJ2-1; 9 nucleotides agree with TRBD1. Germline-derived CDR1 and CDR2 are SEHNR and FQNEAQ (reference sequence). V dropped 3 bases and J dropped 6; count of bases not matched to a gene: 3. This CDR3 is built from 14 residues. This CDR3 is CASSFMTGGNEQFF. The CDR3 DNA reads as TGTGCCAGCAGCTTCATGACAGGGGGCAATGAGCAGTTCTTC. The full variable domain, rest sourced from reference TRBV7-9 and TRBJ2-1, is DTGVSQNPRHKITKRGQNVTFRCDPISEHNRLYWYRQTLGQGPEFLTYFQNEAQLEKSRLLSDRFSAERPKGSFSTLEIQRTEQGDSAMYLCASSFMTGGNEQFFGPGTRLTVL.

The rearrangement uses TRBV10-2 and TRBJ1-2; the D is unclear. Germline CDR1 is WSHSY and CDR2 is SAAADI. V shed 3 bases and J shed 5 bases, with 19 bases lying between them. The CDR3 sequence is 16 residues long. CDR3 sequence: CASSDSGEAYGYGYTF. The CDR3 bases are TGCGCCAGCAGTGATTCTGGGGAGGCTTACGGATATGGCTACACCTTC.

The rearrangement uses TRBV4-2 and TRBJ1-2; a possible D gene is TRBD1 (5 bases). This CDR3 is built from 14 residues. The germline V and J ends were trimmed by 4 bases and 6 bases, with 15 bases remaining between them. CDR1 is LGHNA, CDR2 YNFKEQ, per germline. The chain's CDR3 is CASSPPLEGNGYTF. For the CDR3, the DNA is TGTGCCAGCAGCCCTCCGCTGGAGGGGAATGGCTACACCTTC.

V is TRBV7-3 and J is TRBJ2-3; the D call may be TRBD1 or TRBD2 (5 bases each). V was trimmed by 8 bases and J by 1 base, leaving 13 bases between them. The CDR3 covers 14 residues. Germline V gives CDR1 SGHTA, CDR2 FQGTGA. In nucleotides, the CDR3 is TGTGCCAGCCAATCCGGGACCCGCACAGATACGCAGTATTTT. This gives the protein CASQSGTRTDTQYF.

The rearrangement links TRBV24-1 to TRBJ2-1, with D tentatively TRBD1 (6 bases). The last part of the DNA fits TRBJ2-7 better; the J call may be wrong. The CDR3 runs 17 residues. Germline CDR1 and CDR2: KGHDR and SFDVKD. CDR3 protein: CATSDLGAGASYNEQYF. CDR3 coding DNA: TGTGCCACCAGTGACCTCGGGGCAGGGGCTTCCTACAATGAGCAGTACTTC.

The chain carries TRBV20-1 and TRBJ2-1; TRBD2 matches at 11 bases. Trimming cost V 6 bases and J 0 bases; bases outside gene matches: 7. CDR3 length equals 16 residues. Looked up from germline, CDR1 is DFQATT and CDR2 is SNEGSKA (reference sequence). The CDR3 loop is CSAQPLAGASYNEQFF. CDR3 nucleotide sequence: TGCAGTGCCCAACCACTAGCGGGGGCCTCCTACAATGAGCAGTTCTTC.